Listed here are 13 T cell receptor beta chains from one sample, sequenced in a study of cytomegalovirus exposure and HLA in healthy donors. The PCR contained 60 Vbeta and 13 Jbeta primers. Method: immunoSEQ multiplex PCR; TCRdb's copy keeps in-frame clones and lacks some. The repertoire holds around 150,000 clones, with 80% as singletons. Sequencing was performed on PBMCs. The receptors derive from a man between 25 and 39 years old in good health and CMV-seronegative.

This clone was counted between two and nine times. The chain carries TRBV28 and TRBJ2-7; D call uncertain. Germline values: CDR1 MDHEN, CDR2 SYDVKM. The CDR3 totals 14 residues. The germline V and J ends were trimmed by 8 bases and 2 bases, with 16 bases remaining between them. CDR3 DNA: TGTGCCAGCGCCTGGGCCAATACCGCCTACGAGCAGTACTTC. This encodes CASAWANTAYEQYF.

The chain carries TRBV9 and TRBJ2-1; 13 bases are shared with TRBD2. The ends lost 2 bases at V and 5 bases at J; junction bases unmatched: 10. Germline assignment: CDR1 SGDLS and CDR2 YYNGEE. The CDR3 spans 18 residues. The CDR3 loop reads CASSVFGTSGIPHNEQFF. CDR3 sequence (DNA): TGTGCCAGCAGCGTTTTTGGGACTAGCGGGATTCCCCACAATGAGCAGTTCTTC.

The chain carries TRBV6-6 and TRBJ1-3; D is uncertain. In germline, CDR1 is MNHNY, CDR2 SVGAGI (reference sequence). The germline V and J ends were trimmed by 4 bases and 2 bases, with 15 bases remaining between them. The CDR3 extends over 16 amino acids. CDR3 sequence: CASSLSGVPPGNTIYF. In nucleotides, the CDR3 is TGTGCCAGCAGTTTATCAGGTGTCCCCCCTGGAAACACCATATATTTT.

This clone occurred once. Other DNA sequences in the sample encode the same CDR3. The chain combines TRBV2 with TRBJ2-1; 8 bases map to TRBD2. V gave up 6 bases and J gave up 0 bases; unmatched junction bases: 4. The CDR3 is 15 amino acids. Germline loops: CDR1 SNHLY, CDR2 FYNNEI. The CDR3 DNA sequence: TGTGCCAGCAGCGAGAGCGGGAGCTCCTACAATGAGCAGTTCTTC. Its protein is CASSESGSSYNEQFF.

This chain joins TRBV18 and TRBJ2-3; TRBD2 might be the D (6 bases). The germline CDR1 and CDR2 sequences are KGHSH and LQKENI. V was clipped by 3 bases and J by 1 base, with 17 bases between them. The CDR3 spans 17 residues. The CDR3 nucleotides read TGTGCCAGCTCACCCCGGGAGTGGACATCGGGCACAGATACGCAGTATTTT. Translation gives CASSPREWTSGTDTQYF.

This rearrangement joins TRBV13 to TRBJ1-2; no clear D gene. The CDR3 contains 14 residues. V dropped 5 bases and J dropped 2 bases, with 12 bases sitting between them. CDR1 and CDR2 from the germline V gene are PRHDT and FYEKMQ (reference sequence). CDR3 bases: TGTGCCAGCAGCCCCGGGGATTTAAACTATGGCTACACCTTC. This sequence encodes CASSPGDLNYGYTF.

The J gene is TRBJ1-6, the V gene TRBV19; D remains ambiguous. Germline CDR1 reads LNHDA; CDR2 reads SQIVND (reference sequence). The CDR3 is 13 residues long. V was shortened by 9 bases and J by 10 bases, with 16 bases between the two germline ends. The CDR3 loop is CARPIWSRSPLHF. The CDR3 DNA reads as TGTGCCAGGCCCATATGGAGTAGGTCACCCCTCCACTTT. Combining the CDR3 with reference TRBV19 and TRBJ1-6 gives the whole variable domain DGGITQSPKYLFRKEGQNVTLSCEQNLNHDAMYWYRQDPGQGLRLIYYSQIVNDFQKGDIAEGYSVSREKKESFPLTVTSAQKNPTAFYLCARPIWSRSPLHFGNGTRLTVT.

The chain employs TRBV11-2 and TRBJ1-4; 8 bases match TRBD1. CDR1 and CDR2 (germline): SGHAT, FQNNGV. V shed 4 bases, J shed 4 bases, and the junction held 8 bases outside the gene matches. CDR3 length: 16 residues. The CDR3 coding sequence is TGTGCCAGCAGCTCACCAGGGGGCCGCATTAATGAAAAACTGTTTTTT. It yields the protein CASSSPGGRINEKLFF.

This clone was recorded once. Other DNA sequences in the sample encode the same CDR3. V is TRBV6-5 and J is TRBJ2-5, with D possibly TRBD2 on 6 matching bases. V was pared by 0 bases and J by 2 bases, with 7 bases between. The CDR3 sequence is 14 residues long. CDR1 MNHEY and CDR2 SVGAGI come from the germline V gene. CDR3 residues: CASSYSGGQETQYF. The DNA for the CDR3 is TGTGCCAGCAGTTACTCCGGGGGACAAGAGACCCAGTACTTC.

The gene calls are TRBV19 and TRBJ1-2; D is perhaps TRBD1 (6 bases). The CDR3 contains 14 residues. CDR1 is LNHDA and CDR2 is SQIVND in the germline V gene (reference sequence). The V gene lost 5 bases and the J gene lost 6 bases, with 16 bases spanning the gap. The CDR3: CASSPETGRHGYTF. In nucleotides, the CDR3 is TGTGCCAGTAGTCCGGAAACAGGGAGACATGGCTACACCTTC.

The CDR3 region is CASSLPGTGRINNQPQHF. CDR3 coding DNA: TGTGCCAGCAGTTTACCCGGGACAGGGAGAATTAACAATCAGCCCCAGCATTTT. The chain couples TRBV28 to TRBJ1-5, with 9 bases fitting TRBD1. CDR3 length: 18 residues. CDR1 is MDHEN, CDR2 SYDVKM, per germline. The ends lost 2 bases at V and 3 bases at J; junction bases unmatched: 11.

This chain joins TRBV7-3 and TRBJ2-2; 10 positions match TRBD1. The ends lost 5 bases at V and 7 bases at J; junction bases unmatched: 7. Germline-derived CDR1 and CDR2 are SGHTA and FQGTGA. This CDR3 is 15 amino acids long. The chain's CDR3 is CASSRGTGVVGELFF. CDR3 in DNA: TGTGCCAGCAGCCGAGGGACAGGGGTTGTCGGGGAGCTGTTTTTT.

The J gene is TRBJ2-1, the V gene TRBV4-1; possible D gene TRBD2, 7 bases. The V end was cut by 8 bases, the J end by 7 bases, with 18 bases between. Germline CDR1 and CDR2: MGHRA and YSYEKL. The CDR3 consists of 14 residues. The CDR3 sequence is CASLLGGGANEQFF. CDR3 in DNA: TGCGCCAGCCTGTTAGGTGGGGGGGCGAATGAGCAGTTCTTC.